One sample yielded the 17 T cell receptor beta chains listed below, sequenced in a study of beta chain features in type 1 diabetes. Study conclusions and caveats: Among patients with Type 1 diabetes, TCRB CDR3s were moderately but significantly shorter in every one of the four CD4+ subsets.

The antigens these receptors bind are not known. Every isolated RNA sample was fully reverse transcribed, so sequencing captured expressed TCRB transcripts. Using immunoSEQ multiplex PCR, the repertoire was profiled, and TCRdb retains in-frame clones only, with some absent. The sample has a few hundred thousand clones, approximately 24% seen once; the top ten hold around 0.012%. The specimen sequenced was naive CD4+ T cells from blood. The receptor source for this set is a woman aged 25 to 39 with type 1 diabetes.

This clone came up a few times. J is TRBJ2-1 and V is TRBV5-1; 15 bases align to TRBD2. Germline CDR1 SGHRS, CDR2 YFSETQ. The V segment lost 0 bases and the J segment 7 bases; nucleotides outside the gene matches: 5. The CDR3 runs to 17 residues. The CDR3 DNA sequence: TGCGCCAGCAGCTTGGGTCCCGGGACTAGCGGGAGGAATGAGCAGTTCTTC. It codes for CASSLGPGTSGRNEQFF.

This clone was picked up a small number of times. The chain couples TRBV5-4 to TRBJ2-5, with D perhaps TRBD2 (6 bases). V lost 4 bases, J lost 0 bases, and 13 bases lay in between. Germline CDR1 reads SGHNT; CDR2 reads YYREEE (reference sequence). CDR3 length: 15 residues. CDR3 amino acids: CASSPSAGHQETQYF. The CDR3 DNA reads TGTGCCAGCAGCCCGAGCGCGGGGCACCAAGAGACCCAGTACTTC.

The chain combines TRBV19 with TRBJ2-7; TRBD2 matches at 7 bases. Germline values: CDR1 LNHDA, CDR2 SQIVND (reference sequence). The CDR3 extends over 15 amino acids. V lost 7 bases to trimming and J lost 1 base; unmatched junction nucleotides: 10. The CDR3 sequence is CASKAALAESYEQYF. CDR3 nucleotides: TGTGCCAGTAAAGCCGCCCTAGCGGAGTCCTACGAGCAGTACTTC. The entire variable domain, with the rest obtained from reference TRBV19 and TRBJ2-7, is as follows: DGGITQSPKYLFRKEGQNVTLSCEQNLNHDAMYWYRQDPGQGLRLIYYSQIVNDFQKGDIAEGYSVSREKKESFPLTVTSAQKNPTAFYLCASKAALAESYEQYFGPGTRLTVT.

The chain carries TRBV9 and TRBJ2-3; 7 bases fit TRBD1. Looked up from germline, CDR1 is SGDLS and CDR2 is YYNGEE. V was clipped by 0 bases and J by 4 bases; unmatched bases: 8. The CDR3 length is 16 residues. The CDR3 bases are TGTGCCAGCAGCGTAGTAGCAGGGGGTCGACCAGATACGCAGTATTTT. It encodes CASSVVAGGRPDTQYF.

The chain has TRBV18 and TRBJ2-3, with 11 bases lining up with TRBD2. With 4 bases clipped from V and 1 base from J, the junction kept 16 bases outside the gene matches. Per the germline V gene, CDR1 is KGHSH and CDR2 is LQKENI. The CDR3 extends over 20 amino acids. This CDR3 reads CASSRGNTGTSGARTDTQYF. The CDR3 DNA reads TGTGCCAGCTCACGAGGAAATACTGGGACTAGCGGAGCTCGCACAGATACGCAGTATTTT.

The chain recombines TRBV5-1 with TRBJ2-5; 9 bases match TRBD1. CDR3 length equals 15 residues. Trimming cost V 4 bases and J 5 bases; bases outside gene matches: 9. From germline, CDR1 is SGHRS and CDR2 YFSETQ. CDR3 in DNA: TGCGCCAGCAGCCCTCGGGGACAGGGAATCGAGACCCAGTACTTC. This encodes CASSPRGQGIETQYF.

V usage is TRBV21-1 and J usage is TRBJ1-5. TRBV21-1 is described as a pseudogene. This CDR3 spans 16 amino acids. The CDR3 DNA reads TGTGCCAGCAGCCTAAATTACGATAATAGCAATCAGCCCCAGCATTTT. Encoded protein: CASSLNYDNSNQPQHF.

This clone was seen more than once but under ten times. The chain joins TRBV19 to TRBJ2-7; a possible D gene is TRBD2 (6 bases). V was pared by 4 bases and J by 2 bases, with 9 bases between. This CDR3 is built from 13 residues. CDR1 and CDR2 (germline): LNHDA, SQIVND (reference sequence). The CDR3 protein is CASSTRGTYEQYF. CDR3 DNA: TGTGCCAGTAGTACTCGCGGGACCTACGAGCAGTACTTC. Based on the CDR3 plus reference TRBV19 and TRBJ2-7, the full variable domain is DGGITQSPKYLFRKEGQNVTLSCEQNLNHDAMYWYRQDPGQGLRLIYYSQIVNDFQKGDIAEGYSVSREKKESFPLTVTSAQKNPTAFYLCASSTRGTYEQYFGPGTRLTVT.

The chain links TRBV4-1 to TRBJ2-5; D is possibly TRBD2 (6 bases). The CDR3 has 13 amino acids. Germline loops: CDR1 MGHRA, CDR2 YSYEKL. Deletions cut 6 bases from V and 1 base from J, with 9 bases between. The CDR3 sequence is CASSVAAQETQYF. In nucleotides, the CDR3 is TGCGCCAGCAGTGTAGCGGCCCAAGAGACCCAGTACTTC.

V and J are TRBV9 and TRBJ2-7, with 9 bases lining up with TRBD2. This CDR3 is built from 15 residues. CDR1 is SGDLS and CDR2 is YYNGEE in the germline V gene. J lost 5 bases, V lost 0 bases, and 6 bases had no gene match. The CDR3 DNA reads as TGTGCCAGCAGCGTAGTAGCGGGAGTTGGGAACGAGCAGTACTTC. Translating it yields CASSVVAGVGNEQYF.

There are a few counts of this clone. The chain combines TRBV16 with TRBJ2-7, with 10 nucleotides matching TRBD2. This CDR3 has 16 amino acids. The germline V gene has CDR1 KGHSY and CDR2 FQNENV. The trim removed 2 bases at V and 7 bases at J, leaving 11 bases unmatched. CDR3 in DNA: TGTGCCAGCAGCCAAAGGGCTCTAGCGGGAGCGGAAGAGCAGTACTTC. This encodes CASSQRALAGAEEQYF.

This chain links TRBV10-3 with TRBJ1-1; D possibly corresponds to TRBD1 (5 bases). V was pared by 2 bases and J by 1 base, with 8 bases between. This CDR3 is built from 14 residues. The germline CDR1 and CDR2 sequences are ENHRY and SYGVKD. Here the CDR3 reads CAISEGAGNTEAFF. In DNA, the CDR3 is TGTGCCATCAGTGAGGGGGCCGGGAACACTGAAGCTTTCTTT.

The chain is built from TRBV5-1 and TRBJ2-2; D gene ambiguous. V gave up 4 bases and J gave up 1 base, with 14 bases separating them. Germline CDR1 reads SGHRS; CDR2 reads YFSETQ. The CDR3 is 16 amino acids. CDR3 coding DNA: TGCGCCAGCAGCCCCGAGAATGAGAGGAACACCGGGGAGCTGTTTTTT. Encoded protein: CASSPENERNTGELFF.

V usage is TRBV21-1 and J usage is TRBJ1-1. TRBV21-1 is reported as a pseudogene. CDR3 size: 14 residues. CDR3 in amino acids: CASSKARGNTEAFF. In nucleotides, the CDR3 is TGTGCCAGCAGCAAAGCGCGGGGGAACACTGAAGCTTTCTTT.

This clone was counted only a few times. The chain has TRBV7-2 and TRBJ1-4; D remains ambiguous. V was pared by 4 bases and J by 11 bases, with 17 bases between. Germline assignment: CDR1 SGHTA and CDR2 FQGNSA. The CDR3 contains 14 residues. The CDR3 coding sequence is TGTGCCAGCAGCTCGAGAACGGCGGCGGAGAAACTGTTTTTT. Protein product: CASSSRTAAEKLFF.

The genes are TRBV7-3 and TRBJ2-4; 9 bases align to TRBD1. CDR1 is SGHTA and CDR2 is FQGTGA in the germline V gene. This CDR3 contains 14 residues. Trimming removed 6 bases from V and 8 bases from J; junction bases left unmatched: 8. DNA of the CDR3: TGTGCCAGCAGTTCAACAGGGGGCGCAGACATTCAGTACTTC. Translating gives CASSSTGGADIQYF.

The chain joins TRBV9 to TRBJ1-1; no definite D call. This CDR3 comprises 15 residues. Looked up from germline, CDR1 is SGDLS and CDR2 is YYNGEE. Trimming took 0 bases from V and 2 from J, leaving 11 bases between them. CDR3 nucleotide sequence: TGTGCCAGCAGCGTAGCCGCCGACACCAACACTGAAGCTTTCTTT. Encoded protein: CASSVAADTNTEAFF.